This T cell receptor beta chain was captured by sequencing in a study of radiation and T cells in renal cell carcinoma. Findings and limits, study-wide: Irradiated tumors had higher TCR clonality than control tumors. Dominant CDR3 motifs occupied more repertoire in irradiated than control tumors.

This clone appeared a few times. Its matching antigen is unknown. V trimming: 5 bases; J trimming: 3 bases; junction bases outside the gene matches: 6. Germline-derived CDR1 and CDR2 are MNHEY and SMNVEV (reference sequence). The CDR3 length is 14 residues. Treatment described: treatment-naive control, cytoreductive nephrectomy. Assay: immunoSEQ multiplex PCR; the TCRdb copy retains only in-frame clones and omits some. The sample gives about 16,000 clones, 55% to 75% of which show up once; 9.5% to 10% is in the top ten. The rearrangement uses TRBV27 and TRBJ2-7; 8 nucleotides agree with TRBD1. The origin of this receptor is a man between 40 and 49 years old with renal cell carcinoma. The source material was tumor tissue, sampled from a patient whose treatment was nephrectomy without radiotherapy. The DNA of the CDR3 is TGTGCCAGCAGTCACGGGACAGGCTTCTACGAGCAGTACTTC. Translated, it gives CASSHGTGFYEQYF.